This is a list of T cell receptor beta chains from one sample in a study of shared clonotypes between healthy human individuals. The table came from immunoSEQ multiplex PCR; TCRdb's copy has only in-frame clones and leaves some out. The top ten hold about 0.32% of the sample, which has hundreds of thousands of clones, around 96% seen once. Sequencing was done on a sample of memory CD8+ T cells sorted from blood. The source of these receptors is a man aged 25 to 40 in good health. Both conserved end residues are part of each CDR3. Fields, in order: clone size, V gene, J gene, D gene, CDR3 protein, CDR3 DNA. A D gene is named only where the DNA matches it firmly. Size values are once, few and many counts, or a class for expanded clones, and some rows have none.

-	TRBV10-3	TRBJ2-1	TRBD2	CAISLTLAGKPNEQFF	TGTGCCATCAGTTTAACGCTAGCGGGAAAACCCAATGAGCAGTTCTTC
-	TRBV2	TRBJ2-7	TRBD2	CASNQREGYEQYF	TGTGCCAGCAACCAGCGGGAAGGTTACGAGCAGTACTTC
-	TRBV5-6	TRBJ2-3	TRBD2	CASSLLRLGGDTQYF	TGTGCCAGCAGCTTGCTTCGACTCGGGGGGGATACGCAGTATTTT
-	TRBV19	TRBJ1-3	TRBD1	CASSSITGAPGNTIYF	TGTGCCAGTAGTAGTATCACAGGGGCTCCTGGAAACACCATATATTTT
-	TRBV27	TRBJ2-1	TRBD2	CASSLSSGRNEQFF	TGTGCCAGCAGTTTGTCTAGCGGGAGGAATGAGCAGTTCTTC
-	TRBV10-3	TRBJ2-1	TRBD2	CAISESTSGSDEQFF	TGTGCCATCAGTGAGTCTACTAGCGGGAGTGATGAGCAGTTCTTC
-	TRBV9	TRBJ2-7	TRBD2	CASSSETSGSSYEQYF	TGTGCCAGCAGCTCAGAAACTAGCGGGAGCTCCTACGAGCAGTACTTC
-	TRBV5-1	TRBJ2-1	-	CASSPGYNEQFF	TGCGCCAGCAGCCCCGGGTACAATGAGCAGTTCTTC
-	TRBV25-1	TRBJ1-2	-	CASSDPIRDNSYTF	TGTGCCAGCAGTGACCCCATCCGGGACAACAGCTACACCTTC
-	TRBV28	TRBJ2-3	-	CASSVFPDTQYF	TGTGCCAGCAGCGTCTTTCCAGATACGCAGTATTTT
-	TRBV28	TRBJ2-1	-	CASTIRGHNEQFF	TGTGCCAGCACAATTCGAGGGCACAATGAGCAGTTCTTC
-	TRBV28	TRBJ2-1	-	CASSLWRASYNEQFF	TGTGCCAGCAGTTTATGGCGGGCCTCCTACAATGAGCAGTTCTTC
-	TRBV7-9	TRBJ2-5	-	CASSLSFQETQYF	TGTGCCAGCAGCTTAAGCTTCCAAGAGACCCAGTACTTC
-	TRBV15	TRBJ2-2	-	CATSRDLKFNTGELFF	TGTGCCACCAGCAGAGATCTAAAGTTTAACACCGGGGAGCTGTTTTTT
-	TRBV27	TRBJ2-1	TRBD2	CASTRTGGRGYNEQFF	TGTGCCAGCACTCGAACCGGCGGGAGGGGGTACAATGAGCAGTTCTTC
once	TRBV30	TRBJ1-3	-	CAWSPGSGPGNTIYF	TGTGCCTGGAGTCCCGGGTCAGGGCCGGGAAACACCATATATTTT
-	TRBV5-6	TRBJ1-5	TRBD1	CASSDGTGNQPQHF	TGTGCCAGCAGCGACGGGACAGGCAATCAGCCCCAGCATTTT
-	TRBV4-1	TRBJ2-3	TRBD2	CASSPLAGGPTDTQYF	TGCGCCAGCAGCCCTCTAGCGGGAGGGCCAACAGATACGCAGTATTTT
-	TRBV25-1	TRBJ2-7	-	CASSDAWGEQYF	TGTGCCAGCAGTGACGCCTGGGGCGAGCAGTACTTC
-	TRBV7-2	TRBJ2-3	-	CASSRLVSGTDTQYF	TGTGCCAGCAGCCGACTAGTTTCGGGCACAGATACGCAGTATTTT
-	TRBV11-2	TRBJ1-2	-	CASSSYLRTDYGYTF	TGTGCCAGCAGCTCATACCTTAGGACAGATTATGGCTACACCTTC
-	TRBV7-9	TRBJ2-3	-	CASSLRPGHSTDTQYF	TGTGCCAGCAGCTTAAGGCCGGGACATAGCACAGATACGCAGTATTTT
-	TRBV9	TRBJ2-3	TRBD1	CASSVGTGGADTQYF	TGTGCCAGCAGCGTTGGGACAGGTGGCGCAGATACGCAGTATTTT
-	TRBV30	TRBJ2-5	TRBD1	CALVLPKHRDRGIQTQYF	TGTGCCCTGGTTTTACCCAAGCACCGGGACAGGGGTATACAGACCCAGTACTTC
-	TRBV10-3	TRBJ2-1	TRBD2	CAISESGTSRGDNEQFF	TGTGCCATCAGTGAATCCGGGACTAGCCGGGGGGACAATGAGCAGTTCTTC
-	TRBV10-3	TRBJ2-2	TRBD1	CAISEDRGTTGELFF	TGTGCCATCAGTGAGGACAGGGGGACAACCGGGGAGCTGTTTTTT
-	TRBV14	TRBJ2-3	-	CASSRFSPIGDTQYF	TGTGCCAGCAGCCGTTTTTCCCCTATTGGCGATACGCAGTATTTT
-	TRBV7-3	TRBJ2-1	-	CASSNRTSLLNEQFF	TGTGCCAGCAGCAATAGAACTAGTTTGCTCAATGAGCAGTTCTTC
-	TRBV6-1	TRBJ2-1	TRBD2	CASSVLAGSYNEQFF	TGTGCCAGCAGTGTTTTAGCGGGCTCCTACAATGAGCAGTTCTTC
-	TRBV18	TRBJ2-2	TRBD1	CASSERQGANTGELFF	TGTGCCAGCTCAGAGAGACAGGGGGCGAACACCGGGGAGCTGTTTTTT
-	TRBV9	TRBJ2-5	-	CASSVALQETQYF	TGTGCCAGCAGCGTGGCGCTGCAAGAGACCCAGTACTTC
once	TRBV28	TRBJ2-2	-	CASSAALGTQANTGELFF	TGTGCCAGCAGTGCTGCCCTCGGGACACAAGCGAACACCGGGGAGCTGTTTTTT
-	TRBV18	TRBJ1-1	-	CASSPKGNTEAFF	TGTGCCAGCTCACCAAAGGGGAACACTGAAGCTTTCTTT
-	TRBV20-1	TRBJ2-5	-	CSADGWETQYF	TGCAGTGCTGACGGGTGGGAGACCCAGTACTTC
-	TRBV5-1	TRBJ2-2	-	CASSLGSGRNTGELFF	TGCGCCAGCAGCTTGGGTTCTGGGCGGAACACCGGGGAGCTGTTTTTT
-	TRBV5-4	TRBJ1-1	TRBD1	CASSLGTGRETEAFF	TGTGCCAGCAGCTTGGGGACAGGGCGGGAAACTGAAGCTTTCTTT